A selection of T cell receptor beta chains follows, all from one sample in a study of CD8+CD57+ T cells in acquired aplastic anemia. TCRdb fed the reads into MiXCR, producing one record per CDR3 protein. The sample lists tens of thousands of distinct CDR3 sequences, around 70% occurring once. Sequencing input: sorted CD4+, CD8+, or CD8+CD57+ T cells (not recorded which) from PBMCs. The receptors were gathered from a human donor with aplastic anemia. CDR3s include the opening cysteine and the closing phenylalanine or tryptophan. A D gene is named only where the DNA matches it firmly. A clone size is listed for some rows: how often the clone was seen (once, few, many), or a class if it is expanded.

CDR3nt: TGTGCCTATTGGGGGGGCGGCACAGATAGGCAGTATTTT
CDR3aa: CAYWGGGTDRQYF
j_gene: TRBJ2-3
v_gene: TRBV10-3
d_gene: NA
len: 13
abundance: NA

CDR3nt: TGTGCCAGCTCACCACTGACTAGCGCGCTCTCCTACAATGAGCAGTTCTTC
CDR3aa: CASSPLTSALSYNEQFF
j_gene: TRBJ2-1
v_gene: TRBV2
d_gene: TRBD2
len: 17
abundance: NA

CDR3nt: TGCAGTGCTGGGGAGCGGGAAAAGTTCTTC
CDR3aa: CSAGEREKFF
j_gene: TRBJ2-1
v_gene: TRBV20-1
d_gene: TRBD2
len: 10
abundance: NA

CDR3nt: TGTGCCAGCAGCTTCTCCAGTTTCGTTGAGGAGCAGTACTTC
CDR3aa: CASSFSSFVEEQYF
j_gene: TRBJ2-7
v_gene: TRBV7-9
d_gene: NA
len: 14
abundance: NA

CDR3nt: TGCGCCAGCAGCCACCCCGGGACAGGGAATTCACCCCTCCACTTT
CDR3aa: CASSHPGTGNSPLHF
j_gene: TRBJ1-6
v_gene: TRBV4-3
d_gene: TRBD1
len: 15
abundance: NA

CDR3nt: TGTGCCAGCGGGAACGGGCAGGGGAATGAAAAACTGTTTTTT
CDR3aa: CASGNGQGNEKLFF
j_gene: TRBJ1-4
v_gene: TRBV2
d_gene: NA
len: 14
abundance: NA

CDR3nt: TGTGCCAGTCGACAGGGACTGGGAACGAACACTGAAGCTTTCTTT
CDR3aa: CASRQGLGTNTEAFF
j_gene: TRBJ1-1
v_gene: TRBV19
d_gene: TRBD1
len: 15
abundance: many

CDR3nt: TGTGCCAGCAGCGTAGAGGCTAGCATGGATACGCAGTATTTT
CDR3aa: CASSVEASMDTQYF
j_gene: TRBJ2-3
v_gene: TRBV9
d_gene: NA
len: 14
abundance: NA

CDR3nt: TGCAGTGCTAGGGGGGACAGGGGTGACTATGGCTACACCTTC
CDR3aa: CSARGDRGDYGYTF
j_gene: TRBJ1-2
v_gene: TRBV20-1
d_gene: TRBD1
len: 14
abundance: many

CDR3nt: TGTGCCAGTAGTATAGAAGGGACAGCTATCTCTGGGGCCAACGTCCTGACTTTC
CDR3aa: CASSIEGTAISGANVLTF
j_gene: TRBJ2-6
v_gene: TRBV19
d_gene: TRBD1
len: 18
abundance: many

CDR3nt: TGTGCCAGCAGCCCCCTCCCACTAGCAACGGGAGATACGCAGTATTTT
CDR3aa: CASSPLPLATGDTQYF
j_gene: TRBJ2-3
v_gene: TRBV11-1
d_gene: NA
len: 16
abundance: NA

CDR3nt: TGTGCCCCGGCAGCGGGGGGGTTTGCAGATACGCAGTATTTT
CDR3aa: CAPAAGGFADTQYF
j_gene: TRBJ2-3
v_gene: TRBV2
d_gene: TRBD2
len: 14
abundance: NA

CDR3nt: TGTGCCACCAGCAGAAGGGAGACCGGGGAGCTGTTTTTT
CDR3aa: CATSRRETGELFF
j_gene: TRBJ2-2
v_gene: TRBV15
d_gene: NA
len: 13
abundance: NA

CDR3nt: TGTGCCAGTTACTTACTGACAGCCCAATCCGAGCAGTACTTC
CDR3aa: CASYLLTAQSEQYF
j_gene: TRBJ2-7
v_gene: TRBV19
d_gene: NA
len: 14
abundance: once

CDR3nt: TGTGCCAGCAGCCCCCCCGGCAGGGAGGGATTGGAGACCCAGTACTTC
CDR3aa: CASSPPGREGLETQYF
j_gene: TRBJ2-5
v_gene: TRBV3-1
d_gene: TRBD2
len: 16
abundance: few

CDR3nt: TGTGCCAGCAGCCCCTCGCCGGGTTTGACTGAAGCTTTCTTT
CDR3aa: CASSPSPGLTEAFF
j_gene: TRBJ1-1
v_gene: TRBV7-9
d_gene: NA
len: 14
abundance: NA

CDR3nt: TGTGCCAGCAGCTCTGGACTTTCCTACGAGCAGTACTTC
CDR3aa: CASSSGLSYEQYF
j_gene: TRBJ2-7
v_gene: TRBV7-9
d_gene: NA
len: 13
abundance: NA

CDR3nt: TGCAGTGCTAGAGAAGCCCTAGGGCCGAACACTGAAGCTTTCTTT
CDR3aa: CSAREALGPNTEAFF
j_gene: TRBJ1-1
v_gene: TRBV20-1
d_gene: NA
len: 15
abundance: once

CDR3nt: TGTGCCAGCCAACAAGTAGCGGGAGGTTGGTACGAGCAGTACTTC
CDR3aa: CASQQVAGGWYEQYF
j_gene: TRBJ2-7
v_gene: TRBV16
d_gene: TRBD2
len: 15
abundance: few

CDR3nt: TGCGCCAGCAGCCGGGACAATGAGCAGTTCTTC
CDR3aa: CASSRDNEQFF
j_gene: TRBJ2-1
v_gene: TRBV5-1
d_gene: NA
len: 11
abundance: NA

CDR3nt: TGCAGTGCTCAGGACAGGGGGCGATCCTACGAGCAGTACTTC
CDR3aa: CSAQDRGRSYEQYF
j_gene: TRBJ2-7
v_gene: TRBV20-1
d_gene: TRBD1
len: 14
abundance: NA

CDR3nt: TGTGCCAGCAGCGCGTACACCGGGGAGCTGTTTTTT
CDR3aa: CASSAYTGELFF
j_gene: TRBJ2-2
v_gene: TRBV7-6
d_gene: NA
len: 12
abundance: NA

CDR3nt: TGCAGTGCTAGAGAAACAGGGTTTTCACCCCTCCACTTT
CDR3aa: CSARETGFSPLHF
j_gene: TRBJ1-6
v_gene: TRBV20-1
d_gene: NA
len: 13
abundance: NA

CDR3nt: TGTGCCACCACCGACCGACAGCTCTCTGGAAACACCATATATTTT
CDR3aa: CATTDRQLSGNTIYF
j_gene: TRBJ1-3
v_gene: TRBV15
d_gene: NA
len: 15
abundance: NA

CDR3nt: TGTGCCAGCAGGCGTAGGGAGAACTATGGCTACACCTTC
CDR3aa: CASRRRENYGYTF
j_gene: TRBJ1-2
v_gene: TRBV25-1
d_gene: NA
len: 13
abundance: NA

CDR3nt: TGTGCCAGCGAGAAGGGGGCAACCTACGAGCAGTACTTC
CDR3aa: CASEKGATYEQYF
j_gene: TRBJ2-7
v_gene: TRBV2
d_gene: TRBD1
len: 13
abundance: NA

CDR3nt: TGTGCCAGCAGCCCCGGGACGTCCTACGAGCAGTACTTC
CDR3aa: CASSPGTSYEQYF
j_gene: TRBJ2-7
v_gene: TRBV12-3/TRBV12-4
d_gene: NA
len: 13
abundance: NA

CDR3nt: TGTGCCAGCAGCTTATACCAGACTAGCGGAGATACGCAGTATTTT
CDR3aa: CASSLYQTSGDTQYF
j_gene: TRBJ2-3
v_gene: TRBV7-6
d_gene: TRBD2
len: 15
abundance: NA

CDR3nt: TGTGCCAGCAGCTCGGGGGGGGCCAACGTCCTGACTTTC
CDR3aa: CASSSGGANVLTF
j_gene: TRBJ2-6
v_gene: TRBV5-5
d_gene: NA
len: 13
abundance: once

CDR3nt: TGTGCCACCAGTGGCACAGGGGGGACTGAAGCTTTCTTT
CDR3aa: CATSGTGGTEAFF
j_gene: TRBJ1-1
v_gene: TRBV24-1
d_gene: TRBD1
len: 13
abundance: NA

CDR3nt: TGTGCCAGTAGTATGGACTATAGCAATCAGCCCCAGCATTTT
CDR3aa: CASSMDYSNQPQHF
j_gene: TRBJ1-5
v_gene: TRBV19
d_gene: NA
len: 14
abundance: NA

CDR3nt: TGTGCCAGCAGCCGACAGGACTATGGCTACACCTTC
CDR3aa: CASSRQDYGYTF
j_gene: TRBJ1-2
v_gene: TRBV9
d_gene: NA
len: 12
abundance: NA

CDR3nt: TGTGCCAGCAGTGAACCGGGGCAAAAGGCCAACGTCCTGACTTTC
CDR3aa: CASSEPGQKANVLTF
j_gene: TRBJ2-6
v_gene: TRBV2
d_gene: NA
len: 15
abundance: NA

CDR3nt: TGTGCCAGCAGTCTGGGACAGGGCATCACTGGAAACACCATATATTTT
CDR3aa: CASSLGQGITGNTIYF
j_gene: TRBJ1-3
v_gene: TRBV2
d_gene: TRBD1
len: 16
abundance: once